The clone carrying this TCR beta chain was counted a few times. CDR1 is SGHAT and CDR2 is FQNNGV in the germline V gene. With 4 bases clipped from V and 2 bases from J, the junction kept 8 bases outside the gene matches. CDR3 length: 15 amino acids. The data stem from a study of response to subunit inactivated influenza vaccine. TCRdb reprocessed the RT-PCR reads with MiXCR, giving one entry per CDR3 protein. The sample carries hundreds of thousands of distinct CDR3 sequences, 7.6% recorded once. Source: PBMCs from blood, taken less than 30 months after vaccination. V and J are TRBV11-2 and TRBJ2-7; 7 nucleotides align to TRBD1. The receptor was isolated from a man between 50 and 69 years old who received an inactivated influenza vaccine. CDR3 sequence (DNA): TGTGCCAGCAGCTCGAATCCGGGACAGACCTACGAGCAGTACTTC. It translates to CASSSNPGQTYEQYF. The entire variable domain, with the rest obtained from reference TRBV11-2 and TRBJ2-7, is as follows: EAGVAQSPRYKIIEKRQSVAFWCNPISGHATLYWYQQILGQGPKLLIQFQNNGVVDDSQLPKDRFSAERLKGVDSTLKIQPAKLEDSAVYLCASSSNPGQTYEQYFGPGTRLTVT.